The clone carrying this TCR beta chain was recorded only once. CDR1 is LNHDA and CDR2 is SQIVND in the germline V gene (reference sequence). The CDR3 runs to 16 residues. V shed 4 bases and J 2 bases; nucleotides not matched to a gene: 10. Here immunoSEQ multiplex PCR was the method, and the copy in TCRdb shows in-frame clones only, minus some. The data contain 350,000 or so clones, roughly nine tenths of them singletons. Recovered status applied to Cohort 3 donors who had two consecutive negative PCRs. It also applied to those with clearance or with symptom resolution. The source of the sample is a study of blood T cell repertoires in COVID-19.

The source is a woman in her thirties who had recovered from COVID-19. V and J are TRBV19 and TRBJ1-2; 7 bases are shared with TRBD1. The sample consisted of PBMCs or T cells enriched from blood (not recorded which). The CDR3 reads CASSSVDRAFNYGYTF. The DNA for the CDR3 is TGTGCCAGTAGTAGCGTCGACAGGGCTTTCAACTATGGCTACACCTTC. Complete variable domain (other parts from reference TRBV19 and TRBJ1-2): DGGITQSPKYLFRKEGQNVTLSCEQNLNHDAMYWYRQDPGQGLRLIYYSQIVNDFQKGDIAEGYSVSREKKESFPLTVTSAQKNPTAFYLCASSSVDRAFNYGYTFGSGTRLTVV.